One sample yielded the 23 T cell receptor beta chains listed below, sequenced in a study of beta chain features in type 1 diabetes. Every isolated RNA sample was fully reverse transcribed, so sequencing captured expressed TCRB transcripts. The repertoire was sequenced with immunoSEQ multiplex PCR; TCRdb's copy has only in-frame clones and lacks some. The table includes approximately 170,000 clones, over 6% detected once. The antigens of these receptors remain unknown. Regarding the study as a whole: Moderate yet significant TCRB CDR3 shortening was seen in Type 1 diabetes patients in all four CD4+ subsets.

The specimen sequenced was central memory CD4+ T cells from blood. Receptor source: a man aged 18 to 30 with type 1 diabetes.

A few counts support this clone. V usage is TRBV18 and J usage is TRBJ2-5; 7 bases match TRBD2. CDR3 length: 15 residues. The germline V gene encodes CDR1 KGHSH and CDR2 LQKENI. The junction had 8 bases not matched to a gene; V was cut back by 4 bases and J by 3 bases. CDR3 residues: CASSRPGTNKETQYF. The CDR3 DNA follows: TGTGCCAGCTCACGCCCCGGGACTAATAAAGAGACCCAGTACTTC.

This clone has just one count. V is TRBV28 and J is TRBJ1-2; D is ambiguous. CDR1 and CDR2 from the germline V gene are MDHEN and SYDVKM. The CDR3 spans 15 residues. V gave up 3 bases and J gave up 7 bases, with 18 bases separating them. The DNA for the CDR3 is TGTGCCAGCAGTTTCTCACGTTACGGGGTTGGTGGCTACACCTTC. It translates to CASSFSRYGVGGYTF.

CDR3 in amino acids: CAWQTGGTTEAFF. The CDR3, as DNA: TGTGCCTGGCAAACAGGGGGGACCACTGAAGCTTTCTTT. The V gene is TRBV30, the J gene TRBJ1-1; TRBD1 aligns across 8 bases. Germline CDR1 GTSNPN, CDR2 SVGIG (reference sequence). This CDR3 has 13 amino acids. V trimming: 5 bases; J trimming: 4 bases; junction bases outside the gene matches: 6.

This clone was recorded a few times. V usage is TRBV7-9 and J usage is TRBJ2-6; TRBD1 matches 9 bases. The CDR3 has 18 amino acids. Germline trimming cut 4 bases from V and 2 bases from J; bases unmatched to any gene: 9. Germline-derived CDR1 and CDR2 are SEHNR and FQNEAQ (reference sequence). Written as DNA, the CDR3 is TGTGCCAGCAGCTGGGGGTCACAGGGGGCAACTGGGGCCAACGTCCTGACTTTC. Translation: CASSWGSQGATGANVLTF.

This clone showed up just a few times. The chain carries TRBV5-1 and TRBJ2-3; D is possibly TRBD2 (6 bases). Germline-derived CDR1 and CDR2 are SGHRS and YFSETQ. The germline V and J ends were trimmed by 0 bases and 5 bases, with 13 bases remaining between them. The CDR3 consists of 15 residues. CDR3 sequence reads: CASSLAGGGGDTQYF. The CDR3 nucleotides are TGCGCCAGCAGCTTGGCCGGGGGAGGAGGAGATACGCAGTATTTT. Full variable domain (rest looked up from reference TRBV5-1 and TRBJ2-3): KAGVTQTPRYLIKTRGQQVTLSCSPISGHRSVSWYQQTPGQGLQFLFEYFSETQRNKGNFPGRFSGRQFSNSRSEMNVSTLELGDSALYLCASSLAGGGGDTQYFGPGTRLTVL.

This clone showed up just a few times. The chain employs TRBV28 and TRBJ2-5; D is undetermined. There are 14 residues in the CDR3. Per the germline V gene, CDR1 is MDHEN and CDR2 is SYDVKM. Trimming stripped 4 bases from V and 5 bases from J, with 14 bases between. CDR3 nucleotides: TGTGCCAGCAGTTCGTCATCTAGGTACGAGACCCAGTACTTC. It is translated as CASSSSSRYETQYF.

V usage is TRBV15 and J usage is TRBJ2-3; 9 nucleotides agree with TRBD1. This CDR3 region has 17 residues. Germline V CDR1 and CDR2: LNHNV, YYDKDF (reference sequence). Trimming took 2 bases from V and 5 from J; bases not matched to a gene: 11. This CDR3 reads CATSRPGTGQGRDTQYF. DNA for the CDR3: TGTGCCACCAGCAGACCCGGGACAGGGCAAGGGAGAGATACGCAGTATTTT.

This clone has a handful of counts. The chain joins TRBV28 to TRBJ2-1, with 8 bases that match TRBD2. The germline V gene has CDR1 MDHEN and CDR2 SYDVKM. This CDR3 contains 15 residues. J gave up 8 bases and V 2 bases, and 8 bases lay outside the gene matches. CDR3 coding DNA: TGTGCCAGCAGTTTAGTGGCGGGAGGACCGGATGAGCAGTTCTTC. Its protein product is CASSLVAGGPDEQFF.

This clone was observed many times. As DNA, the CDR3 is TGCGCCAGCAGCCTCCGGCGACAGGCACAGGAGCAGTACTTC. This translates into CASSLRRQAQEQYF. This chain connects TRBV4-3 to TRBJ2-7, with a weak D call TRBD1 (6 bases). Germline V CDR1 and CDR2: LGHNA, YSLEER. Trimming removed 4 bases from V and 7 bases from J, with 17 bases in between. The CDR3 spans 14 residues.

The sample holds a few counts of this clone. The gene calls are TRBV7-9 and TRBJ2-3; D uncertain. Trimming cost V 4 bases and J 1 base, with 9 bases left between them. Germline V gene sequence: CDR1 SEHNR, CDR2 FQNEAQ (reference sequence). The CDR3 is made up of 14 amino acids. CDR3 bases: TGTGCCAGCAGCTCCACACGCCGCACAGATACGCAGTATTTT. As protein: CASSSTRRTDTQYF.

The CDR3: CASLDTVGSYEQYF. As DNA, the CDR3 is TGTGCCAGCCTTGACACCGTAGGCAGCTACGAGCAGTACTTC. The rearrangement links TRBV11-2 to TRBJ2-7; D gene uncertain. The germline V gene has CDR1 SGHAT and CDR2 FQNNGV. The CDR3 runs 14 residues. Trimming removed 8 bases from V and 3 bases from J, with 17 bases in between.

This chain connects TRBV19 to TRBJ1-1; 7 bases are a match to TRBD1. The junction had 9 bases not matched to a gene; V was cut back by 8 bases and J by 3 bases. Germline CDR1 and CDR2: LNHDA and SQIVND (reference sequence). The CDR3 sequence is 14 residues long. CDR3 loop: CASYTRGSDTEAFF. The CDR3 coding sequence is TGTGCCAGTTATACCAGGGGGTCGGACACTGAAGCTTTCTTT.

This clone appeared a few times. The V gene is TRBV28, the J gene TRBJ1-6; D possibly corresponds to TRBD1 (5 bases). The CDR3 totals 16 residues. CDR1 is MDHEN and CDR2 is SYDVKM in the germline V gene. V was trimmed by 5 bases and J by 9 bases, leaving 20 bases between them. CDR3 nucleotide sequence: TGTGCCAGCAGTCCCCAGACGGGGGATTATGGTTCACCCCTCCACTTT. Its translation is CASSPQTGDYGSPLHF.

The J gene is TRBJ1-1, the V gene TRBV7-8; no reliable D call. Trimming took 4 bases from V and 0 from J, leaving 9 bases between them. Germline V gene sequence: CDR1 SGHVS, CDR2 FQNEAQ. The CDR3 runs 14 residues. The CDR3 is CASSSQRMNTEAFF. The CDR3 coding sequence is TGTGCCAGCAGCTCTCAGCGCATGAACACTGAAGCTTTCTTT.

This clone was detected a few times. CDR3 sequence (DNA): TGTGCCTGGGACAGGGGAACTAATGAAAAACTGTTTTTT. Translating gives CAWDRGTNEKLFF. The V call is TRBV30, the J call TRBJ1-4; 8 positions agree with TRBD1. In germline, CDR1 is GTSNPN, CDR2 SVGIG (reference sequence). Trimming removed 5 bases from V and 1 base from J; junction bases left unmatched: 0. The CDR3 runs to 13 residues.

The DNA for the CDR3 is TGTGCCAGTAACAGGGGTAACTATGGCTACACCTTC. Translated, it gives CASNRGNYGYTF. V usage is TRBV6-6 and J usage is TRBJ1-2, with 7 bases lining up with TRBD1. This CDR3 comprises 12 residues. Germline assignment: CDR1 MNHNY and CDR2 SVGAGI (reference sequence). Trimming at V came to 9 bases and at J to 1 base, leaving 2 bases not matched to a gene.

This clone was seen more than once but under ten times. The chain is built from TRBV29-1 and TRBJ1-1; D call uncertain. This CDR3 spans 13 amino acids. The germline V gene encodes CDR1 SQVTM and CDR2 ANQGSEA. The V and J ends lost 4 bases and 5 bases respectively, with 14 bases between them. DNA of the CDR3: TGCAGCGTTGTGTCTCCAGGTAATACTGAAGCTTTCTTT. Residues: CSVVSPGNTEAFF.

This clone was seen a handful of times. This chain links TRBV7-2 with TRBJ2-3, with 7 bases identical to TRBD2. The germline gives CDR1 SGHTA, CDR2 FQGNSA. The CDR3 extends over 14 amino acids. J lost 6 bases, V lost 3 bases, and 6 bases had no gene match. CDR3 region: CASSLKRGEDTQYF. The DNA for the CDR3 is TGTGCCAGCAGCTTGAAACGGGGGGAGGATACGCAGTATTTT. Full variable domain (missing parts from reference TRBV7-2 and TRBJ2-3): GAGVSQSPSNKVTEKGKDVELRCDPISGHTALYWYRQSLGQGLEFLIYFQGNSAPDKSGLPSDRFSAERTGGSVSTLTIQRTQQEDSAVYLCASSLKRGEDTQYFGPGTRLTVL.

Written as DNA, the CDR3 is TGTGCCAGCAGCACAAGCGGGAGGGCGGGGACAGATACGCAGTATTTT. Translating gives CASSTSGRAGTDTQYF. J is TRBJ2-3 and V is TRBV5-4, with 10 bases fitting TRBD2. The ends lost 4 bases at V and 3 bases at J; junction bases unmatched: 8. The germline V gene has CDR1 SGHNT and CDR2 YYREEE (reference sequence). The CDR3 extends over 16 amino acids. The entire variable domain, with the rest obtained from reference TRBV5-4 and TRBJ2-3, is as follows: ETGVTQSPTHLIKTRGQQVTLRCSSQSGHNTVSWYQQALGQGPQFIFQYYREEENGRGNFPPRFSGLQFPNYSSELNVNALELDDSALYLCASSTSGRAGTDTQYFGPGTRLTVL.

The table lists this clone with a few counts. The V gene is TRBV5-1, the J gene TRBJ2-5, with TRBD1 matching over 7 bases. Trimming at V came to 4 bases and at J to 5 bases, leaving 5 bases not matched to a gene. This CDR3 contains 13 residues. In germline, CDR1 is SGHRS, CDR2 YFSETQ. For the CDR3, the DNA is TGCGCCAGCAGCATAGACAGGGCCGAGACCCAGTACTTC. Its protein product is CASSIDRAETQYF.

There are a few counts of this clone. This chain joins TRBV7-2 and TRBJ2-7; 10 bases line up with TRBD2. The germline gives CDR1 SGHTA, CDR2 FQGNSA. Losses at the gene ends were 3 bases for V and 0 bases for J; bases not matched to a gene: 14. The CDR3 is 19 amino acids. CDR3 in amino acids: CASSLNVGLAGVPSYEQYF. CDR3 DNA sequence: TGTGCCAGCAGCTTGAATGTAGGGCTAGCGGGAGTTCCCTCCTACGAGCAGTACTTC.

The V and J genes are TRBV2 and TRBJ2-2; D not certain. The germline V gene has CDR1 SNHLY and CDR2 FYNNEI. The CDR3 runs to 14 residues. The V gene lost 6 bases and the J gene lost 2 bases, with 10 bases spanning the gap. The CDR3 nucleotides are TGTGCCAGCAGCACTCAAACCAACACCGGGGAGCTGTTTTTT. Protein: CASSTQTNTGELFF. Filled out from reference TRBV2 and TRBJ2-2, the complete variable domain reads EPEVTQTPSHQVTQMGQEVILRCVPISNHLYFYWYRQILGQKVEFLVSFYNNEISEKSEIFDDQFSVERPDGSNFTLKIRSTKLEDSAMYFCASSTQTNTGELFFGEGSRLTVL.

This clone was counted between two and nine times. The V gene is TRBV7-2, the J gene TRBJ2-6, with 11 bases fitting TRBD2. The CDR3 is 18 residues long. Trimming removed 5 bases from V and 1 base from J; junction bases left unmatched: 7. Germline CDR1 and CDR2: SGHTA and FQGNSA. The CDR3 sequence is CASSQELAGASGANVLTF. Written as DNA, the CDR3 is TGTGCCAGCAGCCAAGAACTAGCGGGAGCTTCTGGGGCCAACGTCCTGACTTTC.